This T cell receptor beta chain was profiled in a study of T cells after yellow fever vaccination. TCRdb reprocessed the 5' RACE reads with MiXCR, giving one entry per CDR3 protein. The data hold under 200,000 distinct CDR3 sequences, with almost 7% observed a single time. V was clipped by 2 bases and J by 1 base, with 10 bases between them. Germline CDR1 and CDR2: SGDLS and YYNGEE. There are 15 residues in the CDR3. The J gene is TRBJ2-1, the V gene TRBV9; the D is unclear. Sequenced material: CD4+ T cells sorted from PBMCs, taken 5 days after the first yellow fever vaccination. The source is a man in his late teens or twenties who received the YFV17D yellow fever vaccine. CDR3 protein: CASSVGPLSYNEQFF. Written as DNA, the CDR3 is TGTGCCAGCAGCGTCGGACCCTTATCCTACAATGAGCAGTTCTTC.